This TCR beta chain comes out of a study of prognosis after radiotherapy for stage I lung cancer. About the research overall: Median age was 74.5 years (roughly 53 to 90) among around 13 men and 6 or 7 women.

All patients, having had no prior chemotherapy, radiotherapy or other malignancies, were node-negative on CT and PET/CT. The trim removed 5 bases at V and 5 bases at J, leaving 6 bases unmatched. The CDR3 spans 14 residues. The V gene's germline CDR1 is SQVTM and CDR2 ANQGSEA. It was by two-round multiplex PCR that TCR beta CDR3 was amplified from genomic DNA. During first-round PCR, primers specific to each TRBV and TRBJ gene were used. TCRdb fed the multiplex PCR reads into MiXCR, producing one record per CDR3 protein. The repertoire holds 13,000 to 15,000 distinct CDR3 sequences, with 37% as singletons.

This chain uses TRBV29-1 with TRBJ2-1; 10 bases are shared with TRBD2. The TCR sequence derives from a donor over 45 with non-small cell lung cancer. The input for sequencing was PBMCs, taken before or after stereotactic body radiation therapy (not recorded which). CDR3 DNA: TGCAGCGTTCTTTGGCTAGCGGGGGACAATGAGCAGTTCTTC. Translating gives CSVLWLAGDNEQFF.